This T cell receptor beta chain was profiled in a study of cytomegalovirus exposure and HLA in healthy donors. Study overall: About 79% of roughly 400 genotyped donors fell in the Caucasian-associated ancestry cluster. Regarding the study as a whole: For most subjects, TCR beta sequences were reported to predict HLA-A and HLA-B alleles with accuracy. Most sequenced TCRs were rare (though some public TCRs occurred in many donors).

As concerns this clone: The antigen is unknown.

Amplification used 60 Vbeta primers and 13 Jbeta primers. Here immunoSEQ multiplex PCR was the method, and the copy in TCRdb shows in-frame clones only, minus some. The sample includes around 130,000 clones, just over 75% of them seen just once. Unrecorded immune exposures were likely, despite nominal health at sampling. Input material: PBMCs. This sequence originates from a woman in her fifties or sixties in good health and CMV-seronegative.

The CDR3: CASSSGQSVEQYF. CDR3 DNA: TGTGCCAGCAGCTCTGGACAGTCTGTTGAGCAGTACTTC. The chain uses TRBV7-6 and TRBJ2-7; weak D call: TRBD1 (6 bases). Trimming stripped 4 bases from V and 7 bases from J, with 14 bases between. The CDR3 consists of 13 residues. The germline CDR1 and CDR2 sequences are SGHVS and FNYEAQ.